Shown below are 6 T cell receptor beta chains from a single sample sequenced in a study of T cell changes during pregnancy in multiple sclerosis. TCRdb's copy holds only in-frame clones and misses some; the assay was immunoSEQ multiplex PCR. The profile shows around 68,000 clones, 91% of them singletons. Sequenced here: peripheral blood, sampled in the third trimester of pregnancy. Every receptor here comes from a female donor in good health, enrolled as a control in a pregnancy study.

The gene calls are TRBV19 and TRBJ1-1, with 7 bases aligning to TRBD1. In germline, CDR1 is LNHDA, CDR2 SQIVND (reference sequence). V gave up 6 bases and J gave up 5 bases; unmatched junction bases: 9. The CDR3 length is 14 residues. CDR3 region: CASSRDRESTEAFF. The CDR3 DNA follows: TGTGCCAGTAGCCGCGACAGGGAGTCGACTGAAGCTTTCTTT.

The chain is built from TRBV19 and TRBJ2-2; 7 bases are shared with TRBD2. CDR1 is LNHDA and CDR2 is SQIVND in the germline V gene (reference sequence). The CDR3 runs to 14 residues. V was pared by 7 bases and J by 3 bases, with 5 bases of the junction left unmatched. CDR3 sequence (DNA): TGTGCCAGTACCTTAGGACTAGACACCGGGGAGCTGTTTTTT. It translates to CASTLGLDTGELFF. Full variable domain (outside the CDR3, taken from reference TRBV19 and TRBJ2-2): DGGITQSPKYLFRKEGQNVTLSCEQNLNHDAMYWYRQDPGQGLRLIYYSQIVNDFQKGDIAEGYSVSREKKESFPLTVTSAQKNPTAFYLCASTLGLDTGELFFGEGSRLTVL.

The CDR3: CASSYTRDRGSPLHF. For the CDR3, the DNA is TGTGCCAGCAGTTATACCCGGGACAGGGGTTCACCCCTCCACTTT. The chain has TRBV28 and TRBJ1-6, with 10 bases matching TRBD1. Unmatched junction bases numbered 6, after V lost 4 bases and J lost 9 bases. CDR3 length equals 15 residues. CDR1 is MDHEN and CDR2 is SYDVKM in the germline V gene.

The V gene is TRBV6-1, the J gene TRBJ1-1; maybe TRBD1 (5 bases). Germline CDR1 is MNHNS and CDR2 is SASEGT. This CDR3 spans 14 amino acids. Trimming shortened V by 5 bases and J by 1 base, and 11 bases separated the two germline ends. This chain's CDR3 is CASSRGLENTEAFF. The CDR3 DNA reads TGTGCCAGCAGTAGGGGCCTCGAGAACACTGAAGCTTTCTTT.

This clone was counted a single time. This chain uses TRBV18 with TRBJ2-7; weak D call: TRBD1 (6 bases). The V end was cut by 3 bases, the J end by 7 bases, with 13 bases between. The V gene's germline CDR1 is KGHSH and CDR2 LQKENI. The CDR3 covers 13 residues. The CDR3 bases are TGTGCCAGCTCACCTCAACAGGGATATGAGCAGTACTTC. Residues: CASSPQQGYEQYF. Full variable domain (missing parts from reference TRBV18 and TRBJ2-7): NAGVMQNPRHLVRRRGQEARLRCSPMKGHSHVYWYRQLPEEGLKFMVYLQKENIIDESGMPKERFSAEFPKEGPSILRIQQVVRGDSAAYFCASSPQQGYEQYFGPGTRLTVT.

The chain couples TRBV19 to TRBJ2-7, with a tentative D call TRBD1 (6 bases). Trimming pared 10 bases from V and 3 bases from J, leaving 40 bases between. This CDR3 region has 21 residues. Germline V CDR1 and CDR2: LNHDA, SQIVND (reference sequence). In DNA, the CDR3 is TGTGCCACCAAGCCTCGACGGAACCAAAATAGGGGGAACCCAGTAATCTACGAGCAGTACTTC. It translates to CATKPRRNQNRGNPVIYEQYF.